Listed below are T cell receptor beta chains from one sample, sequenced in a study of shared clonotypes between healthy human individuals. Generated by immunoSEQ multiplex PCR, the TCRdb table keeps only in-frame clones and is missing some. Altogether under 1,900,000 clones are present, approximately 98.5% being singletons, with the ten largest covering approximately 0.4%. Sequences were obtained from naive CD4+ T cells sorted from blood. These receptors all come from a man aged 25-45 years in good health. CDR3s include the opening cysteine and the closing phenylalanine or tryptophan. The D gene is left open where the match is weak. Rows may omit the clone size; those that give it use once, few, many or a size class.

V gene	clone size	J gene	D gene	CDR3 protein	CDR3 DNA
TRBV11-2	NA	TRBJ2-5	NA	CASNTNPLGDPRNGETQYF	TGTGCCAGCAACACCAACCCTTTGGGGGACCCCCGGAACGGAGAGACCCAGTACTTC
TRBV5-1	once	TRBJ2-3	NA	CASSFPGSDTQYF	TGCGCCAGCAGCTTCCCTGGCTCAGATACGCAGTATTTT
TRBV29-1	NA	TRBJ2-3	NA	CSVDRVATQYF	TGCAGCGTTGACAGGGTCGCTACGCAGTATTTT
TRBV5-5	NA	TRBJ2-7	TRBD2	CASSITSGYEQYF	TGTGCCAGCAGCATTACTAGCGGTTACGAGCAGTACTTC
TRBV10-3	NA	TRBJ2-7	TRBD2	CAISASRGSYEQYF	TGTGCCATCAGTGCTTCGCGGGGGTCCTACGAGCAGTACTTC
TRBV2	NA	TRBJ2-2	NA	CASGPPNTGELFF	TGTGCCAGCGGCCCACCGAACACCGGGGAGCTGTTTTTT
TRBV14	NA	TRBJ2-7	TRBD2	CASSQYRGLAGDYEQYF	TGTGCCAGCAGCCAATACCGGGGGCTAGCGGGAGACTACGAGCAGTACTTC
TRBV6-5	NA	TRBJ2-1	TRBD1	CASSYHRGLDNEQFF	TGTGCCAGCAGTTACCACAGGGGGCTAGACAATGAGCAGTTCTTC
TRBV7-9	NA	TRBJ2-2	NA	CASSTKTSGTGELFF	TGTGCCAGCAGCACCAAAACCTCAGGCACCGGGGAGCTGTTTTTT
TRBV10-3	NA	TRBJ2-1	TRBD2	CAISEKLAGGDEQFF	TGTGCCATCAGTGAGAAACTAGCGGGAGGGGATGAGCAGTTCTTC
TRBV7-3	NA	TRBJ2-1	NA	CASSFSIPGDEQFF	TGTGCCAGCAGCTTCTCAATCCCGGGGGATGAGCAGTTCTTC
TRBV19	NA	TRBJ2-5	NA	CASSGVGYQETQYF	TGTGCCAGTAGTGGGGTAGGATACCAAGAGACCCAGTACTTC
TRBV10-2	NA	TRBJ1-5	TRBD1	CASSDRTGFTQPQHF	TGCGCCAGCAGTGACCGGACAGGGTTCACTCAGCCCCAGCATTTT
TRBV28	NA	TRBJ1-3	NA	CASRPGNVGNTIYF	TGTGCCAGCAGGCCTGGGAACGTCGGAAACACCATATATTTT
TRBV9	NA	TRBJ1-1	NA	CASSVDPVTNTEAFF	TGTGCCAGCAGCGTAGATCCTGTAACGAACACTGAAGCTTTCTTT
TRBV7-9	NA	TRBJ2-2	TRBD2	CATQIQIAGVRTGELFF	TGTGCCACCCAGATACAGATAGCGGGAGTACGCACCGGGGAGCTGTTTTTT
TRBV6-5	NA	TRBJ1-5	NA	CASSYIRGSNQPQHF	TGTGCCAGCAGTTACATTCGTGGGAGCAATCAGCCCCAGCATTTT
TRBV6-5	once	TRBJ2-7	TRBD2	CASSYSPGTTYEQYF	TGTGCCAGCAGTTACTCGCCGGGGACTACCTACGAGCAGTACTTC
TRBV10-3	NA	TRBJ2-6	TRBD2	CAIGSGRNSGANVLTF	TGTGCCATCGGCAGCGGGAGGAACTCTGGGGCCAACGTCCTGACTTTC
TRBV6-5	NA	TRBJ2-2	NA	CASGYIYGELFF	TGTGCCAGCGGTTACATCTACGGGGAGCTGTTTTTT
TRBV4-2	NA	TRBJ2-1	TRBD2	CASSQEAASGFNEQFF	TGTGCCAGCAGCCAAGAAGCGGCTAGCGGGTTCAATGAGCAGTTCTTC
TRBV12-5	NA	TRBJ1-1	NA	CASGLVLGSKNTEAFF	TGTGCTAGTGGTTTGGTACTGGGGAGTAAGAACACTGAAGCTTTCTTT
TRBV27	NA	TRBJ2-3	TRBD2	CASSLMALAGGSTDTQYF	TGTGCCAGCAGTTTAATGGCCCTAGCGGGAGGGAGCACAGATACGCAGTATTTT
TRBV5-6	NA	TRBJ2-1	NA	CASSSLVVGEQFF	TGTGCCAGCAGCTCTTTAGTGGTTGGTGAGCAGTTCTTC
TRBV9	NA	TRBJ2-2	TRBD1	CASKGDSSNTGELFF	TGTGCCAGCAAGGGGGACAGTTCGAACACCGGGGAGCTGTTTTTT
TRBV5-1	NA	TRBJ2-7	NA	CASSLGFGSNYEQYF	TGCGCCAGCAGCTTGGGTTTCGGCAGCAACTACGAGCAGTACTTC
TRBV5-6	NA	TRBJ2-2	TRBD1	CASSFRTGGFAGELFF	TGTGCCAGCAGCTTTAGGACAGGGGGCTTCGCCGGGGAGCTGTTTTTT
TRBV7-9	NA	TRBJ1-1	NA	CASSHGHEDTEAFF	TGTGCCAGCAGCCACGGTCACGAGGACACTGAAGCTTTCTTT
TRBV11-2	once	TRBJ1-5	TRBD1	CASSLDRGQGSQPQHF	TGTGCCAGCAGCTTAGATCGAGGACAGGGGTCTCAGCCCCAGCATTTT
TRBV27	NA	TRBJ1-5	TRBD1	CASSLNLVGQGYQPQHF	TGTGCCAGCAGTTTAAATCTTGTTGGACAGGGCTATCAGCCCCAGCATTTT
TRBV14	NA	TRBJ2-5	NA	CASSPGTYQETQYF	TGTGCCAGCAGCCCCGGGACATATCAAGAGACCCAGTACTTC
TRBV7-2	NA	TRBJ1-1	TRBD1	CASRQGQVNTEAFF	TGTGCCAGCAGGCAAGGACAGGTAAACACTGAAGCTTTCTTT
TRBV28	NA	TRBJ1-4	TRBD1	CAIQGNEKLFF	TGTGCCATACAGGGGAATGAAAAACTGTTTTTT
TRBV4-3	NA	TRBJ2-2	NA	CASSQNQGTGELFF	TGCGCCAGCAGCCAAAATCAGGGGACCGGGGAGCTGTTTTTT
TRBV7-8	NA	TRBJ2-4	NA	CASSLALSGGNIQYF	TGTGCCAGCAGCTTAGCGCTCTCAGGCGGGAACATTCAGTACTTC
TRBV28	NA	TRBJ1-4	NA	CASSSSAVATNEKLFF	TGTGCCAGCAGTTCCTCCGCAGTAGCAACTAATGAAAAACTGTTTTTT
TRBV2	NA	TRBJ1-3	NA	CASRGGGSGNTIYF	TGTGCCAGCAGGGGGGGTGGATCTGGAAACACCATATATTTT
TRBV6-1	once	TRBJ1-5	NA	CASSEQSSQPQHF	TGTGCCAGCAGTGAACAGAGTTCGCAGCCCCAGCATTTT
TRBV7-2	NA	TRBJ2-5	TRBD1	CASSWGQVKTEAQYF	TGTGCCAGCAGCTGGGGACAGGTCAAGACCGAGGCCCAGTACTTC
TRBV28	NA	TRBJ2-7	NA	CASKTGGQIYEQYF	TGTGCCAGTAAAACCGGGGGACAGATATACGAGCAGTACTTC
TRBV28	NA	TRBJ2-7	TRBD2	CASTSGPYEQYF	TGTGCCAGCACTAGCGGGCCCTACGAGCAGTACTTC
TRBV5-1	NA	TRBJ2-2	NA	CASSLAPGVGTGELFF	TGCGCCAGCAGCTTGGCACCAGGGGTGGGCACCGGGGAGCTGTTTTTT
TRBV28	NA	TRBJ2-7	NA	CASISNRVSGEQYF	TGTGCCAGCATCTCCAACAGGGTCTCCGGGGAGCAGTACTTC
TRBV7-2	once	TRBJ2-3	NA	CASSLGVLPLVVDTQYF	TGTGCCAGCAGCTTAGGGGTCTTACCCCTTGTGGTCGATACGCAGTATTTT
TRBV9	NA	TRBJ2-3	TRBD2	CASSVLAGGTDTQYF	TGTGCCAGCAGCGTATTAGCGGGAGGCACAGATACGCAGTATTTT
TRBV30	NA	TRBJ1-4	TRBD1	CAGGRTGGNEKLFF	TGTGCCGGCGGAAGGACAGGGGGAAATGAAAAACTGTTTTTT
TRBV5-1	NA	TRBJ2-1	TRBD2	CASSLVGDTSGRTNEQFF	TGCGCCAGCAGCTTGGTCGGGGATACTAGCGGGAGGACCAATGAGCAGTTCTTC
TRBV18	NA	TRBJ2-1	NA	CASTPGFGETPPYNEQFF	TGTGCCAGCACTCCGGGGTTCGGGGAGACCCCGCCGTACAATGAGCAGTTCTTC
TRBV14	NA	TRBJ1-2	NA	CASSQDVKGGHNYGYTF	TGTGCCAGCAGCCAAGATGTCAAGGGGGGACATAACTATGGCTACACCTTC
TRBV5-1	NA	TRBJ1-1	TRBD1	CASIPTGMGNTEAFF	TGCGCCAGCATACCGACAGGGATGGGGAACACTGAAGCTTTCTTT
TRBV29-1	NA	TRBJ1-4	TRBD1	CSGGGTGTGNHGANEKLFF	TGCAGCGGGGGGGGAACCGGGACAGGCAACCATGGGGCTAATGAAAAACTGTTTTTT
TRBV9	NA	TRBJ2-1	NA	CASRRRGPSYNEQFF	TGTGCCAGCCGAAGGCGGGGGCCCTCCTACAATGAGCAGTTCTTC
TRBV20-1	NA	TRBJ1-1	NA	CSSRGGTEAFF	TGCAGTTCACGGGGTGGAACTGAAGCTTTCTTT
TRBV5-4	NA	TRBJ2-7	TRBD1	CASSLMDRTYEQYF	TGTGCCAGCAGCTTAATGGACAGGACCTACGAGCAGTACTTC
TRBV11-3	NA	TRBJ2-7	NA	CASSFTGSLEQYF	TGTGCCAGCAGCTTCACAGGTTCCCTCGAGCAGTACTTC
TRBV20-1	NA	TRBJ2-7	NA	CSAREPYEQYF	TGCAGTGCTAGAGAACCCTACGAGCAGTACTTC